A selection of T cell receptor beta chains follows, all from one sample in a study of blood T cells in healthy people across ages. TCRdb reanalysed the 5' RACE reads using MiXCR and keeps one entry per CDR3 protein. This table has over a million distinct CDR3 sequences, over 35% appearing once. Material for sequencing was blood. The receptors here all came from a woman aged 55-70 years in good health. Each CDR3 is given with its conserved first and last residue. The order of the fields is CDR3 protein, CDR3 DNA, clone size, V gene, D gene, J gene, CDR3 length. A D gene is named only where the DNA matches it firmly. Some rows have no size entry. The others give once, few or many, or a class for an expanded clone.

cdr3_aa: CASSQRIAGDGEQYF
cdr3_nt: TGTGCCAGCAGCCAAAGGATAGCGGGAGACGGCGAGCAGTACTTC
clone_size: NA
v_call: TRBV3-1
d_call: TRBD2
j_call: TRBJ2-7
cdr3_length: 15

cdr3_aa: CASSLGQGDSSKETQYF
cdr3_nt: TGTGCCAGCAGCTTGGGACAGGGAGATTCCTCTAAGGAGACCCAGTACTTC
clone_size: few
v_call: TRBV7-7
d_call: TRBD1
j_call: TRBJ2-5
cdr3_length: 17

cdr3_aa: CASSLGPRVDTEAFF
cdr3_nt: TGCGCCAGCAGCTTGGGCCCCAGGGTGGACACTGAAGCTTTCTTT
clone_size: few
v_call: TRBV5-1
d_call: NA
j_call: TRBJ1-1
cdr3_length: 15

cdr3_aa: CASSQPRVLGSEQYF
cdr3_nt: TGCGCCAGCAGCCAACCGAGGGTTCTGGGATCCGAGCAGTACTTC
clone_size: NA
v_call: TRBV4-1
d_call: NA
j_call: TRBJ2-7
cdr3_length: 15

cdr3_aa: CASSIRVNTGELFF
cdr3_nt: TGTGCCAGCTCCATCAGAGTGAACACCGGGGAGCTGTTTTTT
clone_size: NA
v_call: TRBV12-3/TRBV12-4
d_call: NA
j_call: TRBJ2-2
cdr3_length: 14

cdr3_aa: CASMWGGTDTQYF
cdr3_nt: TGTGCCAGCATGTGGGGAGGCACAGATACGCAGTATTTT
clone_size: NA
v_call: TRBV6-1
d_call: NA
j_call: TRBJ2-3
cdr3_length: 13

cdr3_aa: CAWTKMGGIATEAFF
cdr3_nt: TGTGCCTGGACGAAAATGGGGGGCATAGCCACTGAAGCTTTCTTT
clone_size: NA
v_call: TRBV30
d_call: NA
j_call: TRBJ1-1
cdr3_length: 15

cdr3_aa: CSVELAGGNYEQYF
cdr3_nt: TGCAGCGTTGAACTAGCGGGAGGCAACTACGAGCAGTACTTC
clone_size: few
v_call: TRBV29-1
d_call: TRBD2
j_call: TRBJ2-7
cdr3_length: 14

cdr3_aa: CASSQDRGSGPTGTDTQYF
cdr3_nt: TGTGCCAGCAGCCAAGATCGGGGTAGCGGGCCCACTGGCACAGATACGCAGTATTTT
clone_size: NA
v_call: TRBV4-2
d_call: TRBD2
j_call: TRBJ2-3
cdr3_length: 19

cdr3_aa: CASTPARGDQPQHF
cdr3_nt: TGTGCCAGCACTCCCGCGCGGGGGGATCAGCCCCAGCATTTT
clone_size: few
v_call: TRBV12-3/TRBV12-4
d_call: NA
j_call: TRBJ1-5
cdr3_length: 14

cdr3_aa: CASSSIAGEYNEQFF
cdr3_nt: TGTGCCAGCAGCTCCATAGCGGGGGAGTACAATGAGCAGTTCTTC
clone_size: NA
v_call: TRBV7-3
d_call: TRBD2
j_call: TRBJ2-1
cdr3_length: 15

cdr3_aa: CASSVTATYNEQFF
cdr3_nt: TGTGCCAGCAGCGTGACCGCTACCTACAATGAGCAGTTCTTC
clone_size: few
v_call: TRBV9
d_call: NA
j_call: TRBJ2-1
cdr3_length: 14

cdr3_aa: CASSFWGVAKNIQYF
cdr3_nt: TGTGCCAGCAGTTTTTGGGGTGTAGCCAAAAACATTCAGTACTTC
clone_size: few
v_call: TRBV12-3/TRBV12-4
d_call: NA
j_call: TRBJ2-4
cdr3_length: 15

cdr3_aa: CASSSLSGRIDEQYF
cdr3_nt: TGTGCCAGCAGTTCCCTCTCCGGGAGAATTGACGAGCAGTACTTC
clone_size: few
v_call: TRBV6-6
d_call: NA
j_call: TRBJ2-7
cdr3_length: 15

cdr3_aa: CASSQVGKGADEAFF
cdr3_nt: TGTGCCAGCAGCCAAGTTGGCAAAGGGGCCGATGAAGCTTTCTTT
clone_size: once
v_call: TRBV4-2
d_call: NA
j_call: TRBJ1-1
cdr3_length: 15

cdr3_aa: CASSLAMDTQYF
cdr3_nt: TGTGCCAGCAGCCTAGCGATGGATACGCAGTATTTT
clone_size: NA
v_call: TRBV3-1
d_call: NA
j_call: TRBJ2-3
cdr3_length: 12

cdr3_aa: CASSYRDWNEQFF
cdr3_nt: TGTGCCAGCAGCTACCGGGATTGGAATGAGCAGTTCTTC
clone_size: NA
v_call: TRBV7-8
d_call: NA
j_call: TRBJ2-1
cdr3_length: 13

cdr3_aa: CASRRPSGGTDTQYF
cdr3_nt: TGTGCCAGCAGGCGCCCGAGCGGGGGCACAGATACGCAGTATTTT
clone_size: NA
v_call: TRBV2
d_call: TRBD2
j_call: TRBJ2-3
cdr3_length: 15

cdr3_aa: CAISVEDEQYF
cdr3_nt: TGTGCCATCAGTGTCGAGGACGAGCAGTACTTC
clone_size: many
v_call: TRBV10-3
d_call: NA
j_call: TRBJ2-7
cdr3_length: 11

cdr3_aa: CVSSLQREGYEQYF
cdr3_nt: TGTGTCAGCAGCTTACAGCGGGAGGGCTACGAGCAGTACTTC
clone_size: NA
v_call: TRBV7-9
d_call: TRBD2
j_call: TRBJ2-7
cdr3_length: 14

cdr3_aa: CASSLRGAEQYF
cdr3_nt: TGTGCCAGCAGTTTAAGGGGAGCTGAGCAGTACTTC
clone_size: few
v_call: TRBV12-3/TRBV12-4
d_call: NA
j_call: TRBJ2-7
cdr3_length: 12

cdr3_aa: CASSLELAYDEQFF
cdr3_nt: TGCGCCAGCAGCTTGGAACTAGCGTACGATGAGCAGTTCTTC
clone_size: NA
v_call: TRBV5-1
d_call: TRBD2
j_call: TRBJ2-1
cdr3_length: 14

cdr3_aa: CASSLRQGGGDNEQFF
cdr3_nt: TGTGCCAGCAGCTTGAGACAGGGCGGTGGAGACAATGAGCAGTTCTTC
clone_size: few
v_call: TRBV11-2
d_call: TRBD1
j_call: TRBJ2-1
cdr3_length: 16

cdr3_aa: CASTEDWSANAEAFF
cdr3_nt: TGTGCCAGCACCGAGGACTGGTCGGCGAATGCTGAAGCTTTCTTT
clone_size: NA
v_call: TRBV2
d_call: NA
j_call: TRBJ1-1
cdr3_length: 15

cdr3_aa: CASSPGRGSSYNEQYF
cdr3_nt: TGTGCCAGCAGCCCTGGGCGCGGGAGCTCCTACAATGAGCAGTACTTC
clone_size: NA
v_call: TRBV7-9
d_call: TRBD2
j_call: TRBJ2-7
cdr3_length: 16

cdr3_aa: CATSRDPDPYYGYTF
cdr3_nt: TGTGCCACCAGCAGGGACCCGGACCCGTACTATGGCTACACCTTC
clone_size: NA
v_call: TRBV15
d_call: NA
j_call: TRBJ1-2
cdr3_length: 15

cdr3_aa: CASSITGGSWNTEAFF
cdr3_nt: TGTGCCAGCAGCATAACTGGGGGTTCGTGGAACACTGAAGCTTTCTTT
clone_size: NA
v_call: TRBV9
d_call: NA
j_call: TRBJ1-1
cdr3_length: 16

cdr3_aa: CASSYMLAEDSYEQYF
cdr3_nt: TGTGCCAGCAGCTATATGCTAGCGGAGGACTCCTACGAGCAGTACTTC
clone_size: NA
v_call: TRBV12-3/TRBV12-4
d_call: TRBD2
j_call: TRBJ2-7
cdr3_length: 16

cdr3_aa: CASGVEQFF
cdr3_nt: TGTGCCAGCGGGGTCGAGCAGTTCTTC
clone_size: NA
v_call: TRBV12-3/TRBV12-4
d_call: NA
j_call: TRBJ2-1
cdr3_length: 9

cdr3_aa: CAGSWSGSKETQYF
cdr3_nt: TGTGCCGGCAGTTGGAGCGGGAGTAAAGAGACCCAGTACTTC
clone_size: few
v_call: TRBV6-2/TRBV6-3
d_call: TRBD2
j_call: TRBJ2-5
cdr3_length: 14

cdr3_aa: CASSFEGGRNEKLFF
cdr3_nt: TGTGCCAGCAGCTTTGAGGGGGGACGCAATGAAAAACTGTTTTTT
clone_size: NA
v_call: TRBV7-2
d_call: NA
j_call: TRBJ1-4
cdr3_length: 15

cdr3_aa: CASRNRGNQPQHF
cdr3_nt: TGTGCCAGCAGAAACCGTGGCAATCAGCCCCAGCATTTT
clone_size: NA
v_call: TRBV27
d_call: NA
j_call: TRBJ1-5
cdr3_length: 13

cdr3_aa: CATSESDSSPQHF
cdr3_nt: TGTGCCACCAGTGAGAGCGATTCCAGCCCCCAGCATTTT
clone_size: few
v_call: TRBV24-1
d_call: NA
j_call: TRBJ1-5
cdr3_length: 13

cdr3_aa: CASSEGEGTSGKKTGYNEQFF
cdr3_nt: TGTGCCAGCAGTGAAGGGGAAGGCACTAGCGGGAAGAAAACGGGCTACAATGAGCAGTTCTTC
clone_size: few
v_call: TRBV6-1
d_call: TRBD2
j_call: TRBJ2-1
cdr3_length: 21

cdr3_aa: CANSYSRTGSYEQYF
cdr3_nt: TGTGCCAACAGTTACTCTAGGACAGGGTCCTACGAGCAGTACTTC
clone_size: NA
v_call: TRBV6-5
d_call: TRBD1
j_call: TRBJ2-7
cdr3_length: 15

cdr3_aa: CAISESIGPGNEQFF
cdr3_nt: TGTGCCATCAGTGAGTCAATAGGGCCGGGCAATGAGCAGTTCTTC
clone_size: few
v_call: TRBV10-3
d_call: NA
j_call: TRBJ2-1
cdr3_length: 15

cdr3_aa: CASSTGLVGDTQYF
cdr3_nt: TGTGCCAGCAGCACCGGACTAGTGGGAGATACGCAGTATTTT
clone_size: few
v_call: TRBV5-6
d_call: TRBD2
j_call: TRBJ2-3
cdr3_length: 14